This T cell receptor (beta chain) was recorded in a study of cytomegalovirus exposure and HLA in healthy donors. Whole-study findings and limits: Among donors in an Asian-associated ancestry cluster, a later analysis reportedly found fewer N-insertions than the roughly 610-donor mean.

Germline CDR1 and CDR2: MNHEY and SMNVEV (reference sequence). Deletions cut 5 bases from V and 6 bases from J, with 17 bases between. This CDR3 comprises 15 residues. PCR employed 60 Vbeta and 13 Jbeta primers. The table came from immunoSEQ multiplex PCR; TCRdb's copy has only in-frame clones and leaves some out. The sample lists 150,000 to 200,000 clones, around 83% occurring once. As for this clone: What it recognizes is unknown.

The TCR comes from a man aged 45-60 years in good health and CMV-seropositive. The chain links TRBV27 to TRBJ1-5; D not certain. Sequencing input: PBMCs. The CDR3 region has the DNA TGTGCCAGCAGTCTGATCCCCCCAATGAGTCAGCCCCAGCATTTT. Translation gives CASSLIPPMSQPQHF.